The 26 T cell receptor beta chains in this list originate from one sample, sequenced in a study of shared clonotypes between healthy human individuals. Naive CD8 cells, CD45RO-negative and positively selected for CCR7, excluded terminally differentiated effector memory CD45RA+ cells. Only in-frame clones appear in the TCRdb table, and some are missing; sequencing was by immunoSEQ multiplex PCR. The sample lists 800,000 or so clones; 96% were seen once. The source material was naive CD8+ T cells sorted from blood. The receptors shown here come from a man aged 25 to 40 in good health.

The CDR3 sequence: CASSLQRESRGEQYF. The CDR3 coding sequence is TGTGCCAGCAGTTTACAGCGGGAGTCAAGAGGGGAGCAGTACTTC. The chain employs TRBV27 and TRBJ2-7, with 8 bases matching TRBD2. Germline V gives CDR1 MNHEY, CDR2 SMNVEV (reference sequence). After removal of 2 bases from V and 7 bases from J, the junction contained 10 bases not matched to a gene. This CDR3 is built from 15 residues.

The rearrangement joins TRBV7-9 to TRBJ2-7; maybe TRBD1 (6 bases). The CDR3 has 15 residues. V was clipped by 5 bases and J by 3 bases, with 17 bases between them. The V gene's germline CDR1 is SEHNR and CDR2 FQNEAQ (reference sequence). CDR3 sequence reads: CASSPQTGINYEQYF. The CDR3 nucleotides are TGTGCCAGCAGCCCGCAAACAGGGATCAACTACGAGCAGTACTTC.

Turning to this clone: The junction departs from the called germline gene at one end, perhaps through a read error. V is TRBV27 and J is TRBJ2-7, with TRBD2 identical over 7 bases. CDR3 length equals 12 residues. In germline, CDR1 is MNHEY, CDR2 SMNVEV (reference sequence). The CDR3 coding sequence is TGTGCCAGCAGACCCCTAAGCGGGACTCCCCACTTC. This encodes CASRPLSGTPHF.

The rearrangement joins TRBV13 to TRBJ2-7, with 13 bases fitting TRBD2. The CDR3 is 15 residues long. The J segment lost 4 bases and the V segment lost 2 bases, leaving 2 bases of the junction unmatched. Germline-derived CDR1 and CDR2 are PRHDT and FYEKMQ (reference sequence). CDR3 region: CASSLRGLAGYEQYF. In DNA, the CDR3 is TGTGCCAGCAGCTTAAGGGGACTAGCGGGGTACGAGCAGTACTTC. Full variable domain (remainder filled in from reference TRBV13 and TRBJ2-7): AAGVIQSPRHLIKEKRETATLKCYPIPRHDTVYWYQQGPGQDPQFLISFYEKMQSDKGSIPDRFSAQQFSDYHSELNMSSLELGDSALYFCASSLRGLAGYEQYFGPGTRLTVT.

This sequence joins TRBV9 and TRBJ1-2; D ambiguous. The CDR3 is 14 residues long. Germline values: CDR1 SGDLS, CDR2 YYNGEE. Trimming stripped 3 bases from V and 4 bases from J, with 13 bases between. The CDR3 nucleotides read TGTGCCAGCAGCGGCCCCAAGTCGAGCTATGGCTACACCTTC. This gives the protein CASSGPKSSYGYTF.

The V call is TRBV7-9, the J call TRBJ2-1; 7 nucleotides align to TRBD2. Germline CDR1 and CDR2: SEHNR and FQNEAQ (reference sequence). The ends lost 4 bases at V and 2 bases at J; junction bases unmatched: 14. There are 18 residues in the CDR3. The CDR3 DNA sequence: TGTGCCAGCAGCTGGGCGGGAGAAGAGGATAAAGCCTACAATGAGCAGTTCTTC. Amino acids: CASSWAGEEDKAYNEQFF.

The chain has TRBV11-3 and TRBJ2-7, with 8 positions matching TRBD1. With V trimmed by 1 base and J by 0 bases, 2 bases remained unmatched. Germline V gene data show CDR1 as SGHNT and CDR2 as YENEEA. This CDR3 is built from 15 residues. The CDR3 DNA sequence: TGTGCCAGCAGCTTAGCAGGGGGCCTCTCCTACGAGCAGTACTTC. Amino acids: CASSLAGGLSYEQYF.

The chain couples TRBV30 to TRBJ2-7, with 8 nucleotides matching TRBD2. In germline, CDR1 is GTSNPN, CDR2 SVGIG (reference sequence). The CDR3 is 13 amino acids. V shed 3 bases and J 3 bases; nucleotides not matched to a gene: 4. DNA for the CDR3: TGTGCCTGGAGCCACGGGACTAGCTACGAGCAGTACTTC. Its translation is CAWSHGTSYEQYF. The full variable domain, completed using reference TRBV30 and TRBJ2-7, is SQTIHQWPATLVQPVGSPLSLECTVEGTSNPNLYWYRQAAGRGLQLLFYSVGIGQISSEVPQNLSASRPQDRQFILSSKKLLLSDSGFYLCAWSHGTSYEQYFGPGTRLTVT.

This chain connects TRBV6-5 to TRBJ2-2; D is uncertain. Trimming took 5 bases from V and 0 from J, leaving 7 bases between them. CDR1 MNHEY and CDR2 SVGAGI come from the germline V gene. The CDR3 runs 14 residues. This CDR3 reads CASSHIPNTGELFF. CDR3 in DNA: TGTGCCAGCAGTCATATACCGAACACCGGGGAGCTGTTTTTT.

The chain uses TRBV25-1 and TRBJ2-7, with D perhaps TRBD1 or TRBD2 (5 bases each). V lost 5 bases and J lost 6, with 17 bases in between. Per the germline V gene, CDR1 is MGHDK and CDR2 is SYGVNS. CDR3 length: 14 residues. CDR3 nucleotides: TGTGCCAGCAGTTGGGACGGTAAATTGAGCGAGCAGTACTTC. It yields the protein CASSWDGKLSEQYF.

This chain uses TRBV28 with TRBJ1-4; possible D gene TRBD1, 6 bases. Trimming removed 5 bases from V and 9 bases from J, with 19 bases in between. CDR1 and CDR2 from the germline V gene are MDHEN and SYDVKM. The CDR3 length is 15 residues. CDR3 residues: CASSPRTAAPKKLFF. The CDR3 coding sequence is TGTGCCAGCAGTCCGCGGACAGCTGCCCCTAAAAAACTGTTTTTT.

The chain couples TRBV28 to TRBJ2-7; D possibly uses TRBD1 or TRBD2 (6 bases each). In germline, CDR1 is MDHEN, CDR2 SYDVKM. The CDR3 runs to 12 residues. Trimming pared 7 bases from V and 3 bases from J, leaving 10 bases between. The CDR3 region has the DNA TGTGCCAGCAAGGGGGGCCGCTACGAGCAGTACTTC. It translates to CASKGGRYEQYF.

Concerning this clone itself: In the same sample, other DNA sequences code for this CDR3. V is TRBV27 and J is TRBJ2-6; D possibly corresponds to TRBD1 (6 bases). This CDR3 contains 14 residues. Germline loops: CDR1 MNHEY, CDR2 SMNVEV (reference sequence). V was clipped by 5 bases and J by 1 base, with 6 bases between them. The CDR3 here is CASSQGSGANVLTF. The CDR3, as DNA: TGTGCCAGCAGTCAGGGGTCTGGGGCCAACGTCCTGACTTTC.

This chain connects TRBV15 to TRBJ1-1; TRBD1 might be the D (5 bases). The CDR3 is 15 residues long. Per the germline V gene, CDR1 is LNHNV and CDR2 is YYDKDF (reference sequence). Trimming took 0 bases from V and 1 from J, leaving 9 bases between them. CDR3 DNA sequence: TGTGCCACCAGCAGAGATATGGGGGGGAACACTGAAGCTTTCTTT. This codes for CATSRDMGGNTEAFF.

This chain connects TRBV6-5 to TRBJ2-7, with 8 bases matching TRBD1. The ends lost 6 bases at V and 6 bases at J; junction bases unmatched: 7. The germline V gene encodes CDR1 MNHEY and CDR2 SVGAGI. CDR3 length equals 13 residues. The CDR3 reads CASSLGQAGEQYF. CDR3 nucleotides: TGTGCCAGCAGCTTGGGACAGGCGGGCGAGCAGTACTTC.

This clone came up once. The chain is built from TRBV7-9 and TRBJ2-7; 7 bases are a match to TRBD2. The germline V gene has CDR1 SEHNR and CDR2 FQNEAQ (reference sequence). The CDR3 is 14 amino acids. V lost 5 bases and J lost 4; bases outside the gene matches: 8. CDR3 in DNA: TGTGCCAGCAGCCAGCTAGCGGATGCTTACGAGCAGTACTTC. Protein product: CASSQLADAYEQYF.

This CDR3 reads CASSSEGAEAQETQYF. CDR3 bases: TGTGCCAGCAGCAGTGAGGGGGCGGAAGCGCAAGAGACCCAGTACTTC. The chain joins TRBV2 to TRBJ2-5; 7 nucleotides match TRBD1. Germline V gene sequence: CDR1 SNHLY, CDR2 FYNNEI. This CDR3 comprises 16 residues. V shed 6 bases and J 2 bases; nucleotides not matched to a gene: 12.

The chain uses TRBV28 and TRBJ2-1, with 10 bases lining up with TRBD1. This CDR3 is 14 amino acids long. The J segment lost 5 bases and the V segment lost 4 bases, leaving 2 bases of the junction unmatched. Germline CDR1 and CDR2: MDHEN and SYDVKM. CDR3 DNA sequence: TGTGCCAGCAGTTGGGACAGGGGAAACAATGAGCAGTTCTTC. This codes for CASSWDRGNNEQFF.

Written as DNA, the CDR3 is TGTGCCAGCAGCACAATCGGCGATGAGCAGTTCTTC. Amino acid sequence: CASSTIGDEQFF. The chain links TRBV11-3 to TRBJ2-1; D is undetermined. The CDR3 runs to 12 residues. Germline lookup yields CDR1 SGHNT and CDR2 YENEEA. V lost 5 bases and J 8 bases, leaving 10 bases between the germline ends.

The rearrangement joins TRBV13 to TRBJ1-4, with D unresolved. V shed 0 bases and J shed 3 bases, with 14 bases lying between them. Germline CDR1 reads PRHDT; CDR2 reads FYEKMQ (reference sequence). The CDR3 sequence is 17 residues long. In nucleotides, the CDR3 is TGTGCCAGCAGCTTAGGGCCTGGGGTTGGAGCTAATGAAAAACTGTTTTTT. Translating it yields CASSLGPGVGANEKLFF.

This clone occurred a few times. This specimen includes other DNA sequences encoding the same CDR3. The chain recombines TRBV19 with TRBJ2-7, with 8 bases that match TRBD1. The CDR3 is 13 amino acids. Per the germline V gene, CDR1 is LNHDA and CDR2 is SQIVND (reference sequence). Losses at the gene ends were 6 bases for V and 4 bases for J; bases not matched to a gene: 5. The CDR3: CASSPGGGYEQYF. CDR3 in DNA: TGTGCCAGTAGCCCAGGGGGCGGGTACGAGCAGTACTTC.

The chain couples TRBV9 to TRBJ1-5; no clear D gene. CDR1 SGDLS and CDR2 YYNGEE come from the germline V gene. This CDR3 has 13 residues. Trimming pared 0 bases from V and 7 bases from J, leaving 8 bases between. CDR3 residues: CASSVGSSQPQHF. CDR3 in DNA: TGTGCCAGCAGCGTAGGTTCTAGCCAGCCCCAGCATTTT.

The chain links TRBV29-1 to TRBJ2-1, with D perhaps matching TRBD1 (5 bases). Germline CDR1 and CDR2: SQVTM and ANQGSEA. The CDR3 is 13 residues long. Trimming shortened V by 7 bases and J by 5 bases, and 15 bases separated the two germline ends. CDR3 sequence (DNA): TGCAGCGGCCGGCCAGTGACAGACAATGAGCAGTTCTTC. Its protein product is CSGRPVTDNEQFF.

The genes are TRBV6-1 and TRBJ2-3; D may correspond to TRBD1 or TRBD2 (5 bases each). CDR3 size: 16 residues. Trimming shortened V by 2 bases and J by 0 bases, and 12 bases separated the two germline ends. Germline CDR1 is MNHNS and CDR2 is SASEGT. The CDR3 region is CASSETRGHSTDTQYF. DNA for the CDR3: TGTGCCAGCAGTGAAACGAGGGGCCATAGCACAGATACGCAGTATTTT.

This rearrangement joins TRBV13 to TRBJ1-1; D unclear. The V gene's germline CDR1 is PRHDT and CDR2 FYEKMQ (reference sequence). V lost 5 bases, J lost 0 bases, and 16 bases lay in between. The CDR3 length is 16 residues. CDR3: CASSALGLDLNTEAFF. DNA for the CDR3: TGTGCCAGCAGCGCCCTGGGATTGGACCTGAACACTGAAGCTTTCTTT.

The J gene is TRBJ1-5, the V gene TRBV29-1; D unresolved. CDR3 length: 11 amino acids. V was pared by 3 bases and J by 7 bases, with 7 bases between. Germline CDR1 SQVTM, CDR2 ANQGSEA. The CDR3 DNA is TGCAGCGTTGATGTTGACCAGCCCCAGCATTTT. It encodes CSVDVDQPQHF. Filled out from reference TRBV29-1 and TRBJ1-5, the complete variable domain reads SAVISQKPSRDICQRGTSLTIQCQVDSQVTMMFWYRQQPGQSLTLIATANQGSEATYESGFVIDKFPISRPNLTFSTLTVSNMSPEDSSIYLCSVDVDQPQHFGDGTRLSIL.